This T cell receptor (beta chain) was recorded in a study of blood T cell repertoires in COVID-19. Study-level information: Sample material is recorded as cDNA or gDNA derived from T cells, B-cell-depleted T cells, or PBMCs.

The V and J ends lost 3 bases and 8 bases, in that order; junction bases with no gene match: 7. The CDR3 consists of 14 residues. The germline V gene has CDR1 SGHRS and CDR2 YFSETQ. TCRdb's table, derived via immunoSEQ multiplex PCR, lists solely in-frame clones and lacks some. The sample contains about 260,000 clones, almost 85% of which appear only once. V usage is TRBV5-1 and J usage is TRBJ1-4; 7 bases are shared with TRBD1. The clonotype originates from an elderly woman with acute or convalescent COVID-19. Sequencing used peripheral blood. Here the CDR3 reads CASSSGQLGEKLFF. The CDR3 nucleotides are TGCGCCAGCAGCTCGGGACAGTTGGGGGAAAAACTGTTTTTT. Drawing the rest from reference TRBV5-1 and TRBJ1-4, the complete variable domain is KAGVTQTPRYLIKTRGQQVTLSCSPISGHRSVSWYQQTPGQGLQFLFEYFSETQRNKGNFPGRFSGRQFSNSRSEMNVSTLELGDSALYLCASSSGQLGEKLFFGSGTQLSVL.